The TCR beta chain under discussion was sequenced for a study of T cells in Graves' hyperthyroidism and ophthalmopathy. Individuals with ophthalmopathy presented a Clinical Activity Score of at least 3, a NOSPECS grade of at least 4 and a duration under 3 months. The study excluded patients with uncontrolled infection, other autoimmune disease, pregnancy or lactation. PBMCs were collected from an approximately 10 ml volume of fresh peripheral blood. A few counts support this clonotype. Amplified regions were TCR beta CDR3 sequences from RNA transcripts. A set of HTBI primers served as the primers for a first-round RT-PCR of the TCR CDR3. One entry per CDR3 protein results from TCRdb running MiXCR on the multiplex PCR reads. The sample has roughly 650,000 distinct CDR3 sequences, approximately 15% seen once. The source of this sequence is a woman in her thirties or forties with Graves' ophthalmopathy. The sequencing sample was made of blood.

CDR3 sequence: CASSKGDRTYEQYF. The DNA of the CDR3 is TGTGCCAGTAGTAAGGGGGACAGAACCTACGAGCAGTACTTC. The chain couples TRBV19 to TRBJ2-7, with 7 bases identical to TRBD1. Per germline, CDR1 LNHDA and CDR2 SQIVND (reference sequence). Germline trimming cut 4 bases from V and 2 bases from J; bases unmatched to any gene: 5. The CDR3 runs to 14 residues.